What follows are 14 T cell receptor beta chains derived from one specimen sequenced in a study of T cell responses to AZD1222 COVID-19 vaccine. Sequencing was performed with immunoSEQ multiplex PCR; in TCRdb, only in-frame clones are kept and a portion is missing. Among over 100,000 clones listed, roughly 94% were seen once. The sample was peripheral blood, taken on day 0 of AZD1222 vaccination. The receptors derive from an adult in good health.

The chain links TRBV6-1 to TRBJ1-1; D ambiguous. The length of the CDR3 is 15 residues. Germline lookup yields CDR1 MNHNS and CDR2 SASEGT. V shed 0 bases and J shed 4 bases, with 12 bases lying between them. The CDR3 nucleotides read TGTGCCAGCAGTGAAGCTTTTAAGAGCCTCACTGAAGCTTTCTTT. Its protein is CASSEAFKSLTEAFF.

The CDR3 coding sequence is TGTGCCACCAGTGATAGGACAGGGGTATCCTACAATGAGCAGTTCTTC. Protein: CATSDRTGVSYNEQFF. The rearrangement joins TRBV24-1 to TRBJ2-1; 9 positions match TRBD1. Germline V gene data show CDR1 as KGHDR and CDR2 as SFDVKD. The CDR3 loop spans 16 amino acids. Trimming removed 3 bases from V and 1 base from J; junction bases left unmatched: 3.

Only one count was recorded for this clone. This chain uses TRBV6-5 with TRBJ2-7; 7 bases are shared with TRBD1. This CDR3 comprises 12 residues. CDR1 is MNHEY, CDR2 SVGAGI, per germline. V shed 5 bases and J 6 bases; nucleotides not matched to a gene: 4. The CDR3 region is CASSHDRVEQYF. DNA of the CDR3: TGTGCCAGCAGTCACGACAGGGTCGAGCAGTACTTC.

V is TRBV5-8 and J is TRBJ1-5, with 10 bases identical to TRBD1. Per the germline V gene, CDR1 is SGHTS and CDR2 is YDEGEE. This CDR3 is 16 amino acids long. Trimming at V came to 4 bases and at J to 3 bases, leaving 7 bases not matched to a gene. The CDR3 is CASSQGTGVDNQPQHF. For the CDR3, the DNA is TGTGCCAGCAGCCAAGGGACAGGGGTTGACAATCAGCCCCAGCATTTT.

The chain links TRBV21-1 to TRBJ2-1; the D call in the table, TRBD1, was not verified against the DNA. TRBV21-1 is recorded as a pseudogene. This CDR3 is built from 14 residues. The CDR3 DNA follows: TGTGCCAGCAACCGAGGGGGCAAGTACAATGAGCAGTTCTTC. Residues: CASNRGGKYNEQFF.

The chain uses TRBV7-2 and TRBJ1-1, with 8 positions matching TRBD1. The V gene end was trimmed by 3 bases and the J gene end by 0 bases; junction bases not matched to a gene: 9. The CDR3 is 17 amino acids. Per the germline V gene, CDR1 is SGHTA and CDR2 is FQGNSA. CDR3 sequence: CASSFRDRYPLNTEAFF. The DNA for the CDR3 is TGTGCCAGCAGCTTCCGGGACAGGTATCCCTTGAACACTGAAGCTTTCTTT. Together with reference TRBV7-2 and TRBJ1-1, the CDR3 gives the full variable domain: GAGVSQSPSNKVTEKGKDVELRCDPISGHTALYWYRQSLGQGLEFLIYFQGNSAPDKSGLPSDRFSAERTGGSVSTLTIQRTQQEDSAVYLCASSFRDRYPLNTEAFFGQGTRLTVV.

V and J are TRBV27 and TRBJ2-7, with D possibly matching TRBD2 (5 bases). Trimming took 1 base from V and 5 from J, leaving 9 bases between them. CDR1 MNHEY and CDR2 SMNVEV come from the germline V gene (reference sequence). The CDR3 runs 13 residues. The CDR3 DNA reads as TGTGCCAGCAGTTTATTTTACGGGAACGAGCAGTACTTC. Protein product: CASSLFYGNEQYF.

The V and J genes are TRBV2 and TRBJ2-4; possible D gene TRBD2, 5 bases. The CDR3 length is 14 residues. Germline V gene lookup returns CDR1 SNHLY and CDR2 FYNNEI. Trimming removed 4 bases from V and 7 bases from J, with 14 bases in between. The CDR3 DNA is TGTGCCAGCAGTGTATGGCGGGTTGAGAACATTCAGTACTTC. It is translated as CASSVWRVENIQYF.

J is TRBJ1-1 and V is TRBV19; D uncertain. Trimming took off 3 bases at V and 4 bases at J, with 9 bases between the two ends. This CDR3 is built from 13 residues. The germline CDR1 and CDR2 sequences are LNHDA and SQIVND (reference sequence). The CDR3 sequence is CASSMGVVTEAFF. The CDR3 DNA is TGTGCCAGTAGTATGGGTGTGGTCACTGAAGCTTTCTTT.

The V gene is TRBV3-1 (or the pseudogene TRBV3-2), the J gene TRBJ2-4; no clear D gene. Germline V lookup: CDR1 LGHDT, CDR2 YNNKEL (reference sequence). This CDR3 region has 16 residues. Trimming removed 1 base at V and 5 bases at J, with 15 bases between. The CDR3 DNA is TGTGCCAGCAGCCAAGGGAGAGAACTACGTCAAAACATTCAGTACTTC. Protein sequence: CASSQGRELRQNIQYF.

The chain recombines TRBV7-9 with TRBJ1-2; TRBD1 agrees at 8 bases. V gave up 5 bases and J gave up 7 bases; unmatched junction bases: 3. The CDR3 is made up of 12 amino acids. CDR1 is SEHNR, CDR2 FQNEAQ, per germline (reference sequence). The CDR3 reads CASSLGQGGYTF. The DNA of the CDR3 is TGTGCCAGCAGCCTTGGACAGGGTGGCTACACCTTC. Full variable domain (outside the CDR3, taken from reference TRBV7-9 and TRBJ1-2): DTGVSQNPRHKITKRGQNVTFRCDPISEHNRLYWYRQTLGQGPEFLTYFQNEAQLEKSRLLSDRFSAERPKGSFSTLEIQRTEQGDSAMYLCASSLGQGGYTFGSGTRLTVV.

The chain recombines TRBV5-4 with TRBJ1-5; D not certain. Trimming took 0 bases from V and 1 from J, leaving 8 bases between them. Germline values: CDR1 SGHNT, CDR2 YYREEE (reference sequence). The CDR3 is made up of 15 amino acids. The CDR3 loop is CASSLGRESNQPQHF. As DNA, the CDR3 is TGTGCCAGCAGCTTGGGGCGGGAAAGCAATCAGCCCCAGCATTTT.

V and J are TRBV7-8 and TRBJ2-3; 9 bases are shared with TRBD2. CDR3 length: 14 residues. CDR1 and CDR2 (germline): SGHVS, FQNEAQ. The ends lost 10 bases at V and 0 bases at J; junction bases unmatched: 5. CDR3 amino acids: CATSSGTSTDTQYF. CDR3 nucleotides: TGTGCCACCTCTAGCGGGACGAGCACAGATACGCAGTATTTT.

V usage is TRBV14 and J usage is TRBJ1-4; D gene uncertain. CDR3 size: 14 residues. The V end lost 5 bases, the J end lost 5 bases, and 12 bases lay between the germline ends. The V gene's germline CDR1 is SGHDN and CDR2 FVKESK. The CDR3 sequence: CASSWARRNEKLFF. The CDR3 region has the DNA TGTGCCAGCAGCTGGGCCAGGAGGAATGAAAAACTGTTTTTT. The full variable domain, with the rest looked up from reference TRBV14 and TRBJ1-4, is EAGVTQFPSHSVIEKGQTVTLRCDPISGHDNLYWYRRVMGKEIKFLLHFVKESKQDESGMPNNRFLAERTGGTYSTLKVQPAELEDSGVYFCASSWARRNEKLFFGSGTQLSVL.